Below, 16 T cell receptor beta chains from the same sample are listed, as sequenced in a study of CD8+ T cells in alopecia areata. As to treatment: oral pan-JAK inhibitor, 5-10 mg twice daily. The authors extracted RNA and reverse transcribed it into cDNA as the sequencing template. Generated by immunoSEQ multiplex PCR, the TCRdb table keeps only in-frame clones and is missing some. Here the sample spans 200,000 to 250,000 clones, more than 45% being singletons. The sample consisted of CD4+ T cells sorted from blood, taken at week 4, from a patient treated with tofacitinib. The receptors stem from a human donor with alopecia areata.

This clone was recorded once. This chain connects TRBV5-1 to TRBJ2-1; either TRBD1 or TRBD2 may fit D (5 bases each). Germline V gene data show CDR1 as SGHRS and CDR2 as YFSETQ. This CDR3 spans 16 amino acids. Trimming took off 4 bases at V and 0 bases at J, with 14 bases between the two ends. The CDR3 DNA sequence: TGCGCCAGCAGCACCCTAGGGGAGAGCTCCTACAATGAGCAGTTCTTC. Encoded protein: CASSTLGESSYNEQFF.

CDR3 residues: CASSQVSGGAMEQFF. The CDR3, as DNA: TGCGCCAGCAGCCAAGTTAGCGGGGGGGCCATGGAGCAGTTCTTC. V and J are TRBV4-3 and TRBJ2-1, with 11 bases lining up with TRBD2. J gave up 10 bases and V 1 base, and 6 bases lay outside the gene matches. The CDR3 extends over 15 amino acids. Germline lookup yields CDR1 LGHNA and CDR2 YSLEER.

The J gene is TRBJ1-2, the V gene TRBV25-1; TRBD1 might be the D (6 bases). In germline, CDR1 is MGHDK, CDR2 SYGVNS. V was trimmed by 1 base and J by 5 bases, leaving 14 bases between them. The CDR3 contains 15 residues. For the CDR3, the DNA is TGTGCCAGCAGTGAATTTAACAGGGAGGAGTATGGCTACACCTTC. It encodes CASSEFNREEYGYTF.

The rearrangement uses TRBV4-3 and TRBJ2-1; possibly TRBD1 for D (5 bases). Trimming shortened V by 1 base and J by 2 bases, and 12 bases separated the two germline ends. CDR1 is LGHNA, CDR2 YSLEER, per germline. The CDR3 runs to 16 residues. Written as DNA, the CDR3 is TGCGCCAGCAGCCAAGGTCAGGGTTCCCCCTACAATGAGCAGTTCTTC. Its protein product is CASSQGQGSPYNEQFF.

The genes are TRBV30 and TRBJ2-7, with D perhaps TRBD1 (5 bases). In germline, CDR1 is GTSNPN, CDR2 SVGIG (reference sequence). Deletions cut 3 bases from V and 5 bases from J, with 23 bases between. The CDR3 consists of 16 residues. DNA for the CDR3: TGTGCCTGGAGCGACCGACAGTCACGAGCTGGGGACGAGCAGTACTTC. Its protein is CAWSDRQSRAGDEQYF.

The V call is TRBV18, the J call TRBJ2-1, with 10 positions matching TRBD2. CDR3 size: 16 residues. Trimming at V came to 6 bases and at J to 4 bases, leaving 9 bases not matched to a gene. The germline gives CDR1 KGHSH, CDR2 LQKENI. CDR3 amino acids: CASSPFGSGGYNEQFF. In DNA, the CDR3 is TGTGCCAGCTCGCCGTTCGGTAGCGGGGGGTACAATGAGCAGTTCTTC.

This clone has just one count. This sequence joins TRBV29-1 and TRBJ2-3; D is perhaps TRBD1 (7 bases). The V and J ends lost 7 bases and 15 bases respectively, with 23 bases between them. From germline, CDR1 is SQVTM and CDR2 ANQGSEA. This CDR3 has 12 residues. DNA for the CDR3: TGCAGCGCCCCGGGGGTCGGGACAGACAAATATTTT. Translating it yields CSAPGVGTDKYF.

The V gene is TRBV30, the J gene TRBJ1-6; no clear D. The ends were cut back, 0 bases at V and 8 bases at J, with 8 bases in the middle. Per germline, CDR1 GTSNPN and CDR2 SVGIG (reference sequence). The CDR3 totals 13 residues. The CDR3 bases are TGTGCCTGGAGTGTGAACCGGGATTCACCCCTCCACTTT. This encodes CAWSVNRDSPLHF.

The chain joins TRBV5-1 to TRBJ1-6; D might be TRBD1 (6 bases). V gave up 2 bases and J gave up 0 bases, with 9 bases separating them. The CDR3 totals 16 residues. Germline CDR1 and CDR2: SGHRS and YFSETQ. The CDR3 sequence is CASSLTGSSYNSPLHF. CDR3 coding DNA: TGCGCCAGCAGCTTAACAGGGAGCTCCTATAATTCACCCCTCCACTTT.

V is TRBV4-1 and J is TRBJ1-2; D gene uncertain. The CDR3 has 12 residues. V shed 6 bases and J shed 3 bases, with 8 bases lying between them. Germline-derived CDR1 and CDR2 are MGHRA and YSYEKL. CDR3 in DNA: TGCGCCAGCAGGGGAGGCGACTATGGCTACACCTTC. Encoded protein: CASRGGDYGYTF.

J is TRBJ1-2 and V is TRBV7-9; possible D gene TRBD1, 6 bases. The V end was cut by 5 bases, the J end by 6 bases, with 16 bases between. The CDR3 is made up of 14 amino acids. The germline CDR1 and CDR2 sequences are SEHNR and FQNEAQ (reference sequence). The CDR3 protein is CASSPKGGADGYTF. DNA for the CDR3: TGTGCCAGCAGCCCGAAAGGGGGGGCAGATGGCTACACCTTC. The full variable domain, in which reference TRBV7-9 and TRBJ1-2 provide the parts outside the CDR3, is DTGVSQNPRHKITKRGQNVTFRCDPISEHNRLYWYRQTLGQGPEFLTYFQNEAQLEKSRLLSDRFSAERPKGSFSTLEIQRTEQGDSAMYLCASSPKGGADGYTFGSGTRLTVV.

This chain uses TRBV25-1 with TRBJ2-4, with D unresolved. The CDR3 spans 16 residues. Per germline, CDR1 MGHDK and CDR2 SYGVNS. V lost 3 bases to trimming and J lost 0 bases, with 12 bases between them. The CDR3 coding sequence is TGTGCCAGCAGTGACGGCAGACTCCTAGCCAAAAACATTCAGTACTTC. Translation gives CASSDGRLLAKNIQYF.

This clone was found a few times. The chain joins TRBV10-3 to TRBJ2-3; perhaps D is TRBD1 or TRBD2 (5 bases each). The germline CDR1 and CDR2 sequences are ENHRY and SYGVKD. CDR3 size: 15 residues. The V end was cut by 4 bases, the J end by 4 bases, with 15 bases between. In DNA form, the CDR3 reads TGTGCCATCAGTGGGGACCAGTGGGGCGCAGATACGCAGTATTTT. It encodes CAISGDQWGADTQYF.

Concerning this clone itself: This may be a read error: a much more frequent sequence differs by one nucleotide. The chain links TRBV19 to TRBJ1-1, with D unresolved. This CDR3 comprises 13 residues. In germline, CDR1 is LNHDA, CDR2 SQIVND (reference sequence). CDR3 coding DNA: TGTGCCAGTAGTTTCCTCGGGAACACTGAATCTTTCTTT. Protein product: CASSFLGNTESFF.

This clone was seen more than once but under ten times. The chain's CDR3 is CSVKRGTYGYTF. CDR3 in DNA: TGCAGCGTTAAAAGGGGCACCTATGGCTACACCTTC. The chain links TRBV29-1 to TRBJ1-2; D perhaps matches TRBD1 (5 bases). The CDR3 sequence is 12 residues long. The germline CDR1 and CDR2 sequences are SQVTM and ANQGSEA. Trimming took 5 bases from V and 4 from J, leaving 11 bases between them.

The J gene is TRBJ2-2, the V gene TRBV30; the D gene is possibly TRBD1 (5 bases). V was shortened by 1 base and J by 5 bases, with 8 bases between the two germline ends. The CDR3 is made up of 13 amino acids. CDR1 and CDR2 (germline): GTSNPN, SVGIG (reference sequence). Here the CDR3 reads CAWSGQSTGELFF. CDR3 bases: TGTGCCTGGAGTGGACAGTCGACCGGGGAGCTGTTTTTT.